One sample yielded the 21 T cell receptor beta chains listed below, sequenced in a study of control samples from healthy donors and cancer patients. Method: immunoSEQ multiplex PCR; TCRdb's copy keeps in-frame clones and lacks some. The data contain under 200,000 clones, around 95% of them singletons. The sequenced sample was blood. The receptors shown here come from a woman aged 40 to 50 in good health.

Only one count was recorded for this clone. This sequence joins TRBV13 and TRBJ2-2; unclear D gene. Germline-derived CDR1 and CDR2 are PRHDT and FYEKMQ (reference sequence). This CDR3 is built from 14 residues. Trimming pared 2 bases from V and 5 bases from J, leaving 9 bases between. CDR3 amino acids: CASSLTAKTGELFF. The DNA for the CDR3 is TGTGCCAGCAGCTTAACAGCTAAGACCGGGGAGCTGTTTTTT.

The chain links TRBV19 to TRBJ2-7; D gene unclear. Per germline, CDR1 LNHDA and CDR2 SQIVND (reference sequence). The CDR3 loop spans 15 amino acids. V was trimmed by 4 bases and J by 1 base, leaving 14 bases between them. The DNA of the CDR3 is TGTGCCAGTAGTAGAGATTTCGGCAGATCCTACGAGCAGTACTTC. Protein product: CASSRDFGRSYEQYF. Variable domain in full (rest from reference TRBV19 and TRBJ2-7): DGGITQSPKYLFRKEGQNVTLSCEQNLNHDAMYWYRQDPGQGLRLIYYSQIVNDFQKGDIAEGYSVSREKKESFPLTVTSAQKNPTAFYLCASSRDFGRSYEQYFGPGTRLTVT.

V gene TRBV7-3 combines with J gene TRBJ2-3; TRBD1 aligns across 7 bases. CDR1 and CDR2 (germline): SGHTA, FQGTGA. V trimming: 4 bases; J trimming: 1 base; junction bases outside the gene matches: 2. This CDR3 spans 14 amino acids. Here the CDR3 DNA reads TGTGCCAGCAGCTCCGACAGGGGCACAGATACGCAGTATTTT. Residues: CASSSDRGTDTQYF.

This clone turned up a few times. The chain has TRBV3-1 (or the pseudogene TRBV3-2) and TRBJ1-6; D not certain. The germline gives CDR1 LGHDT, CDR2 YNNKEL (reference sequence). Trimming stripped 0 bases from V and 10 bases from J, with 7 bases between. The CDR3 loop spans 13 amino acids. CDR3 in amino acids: CASSQDLSSPLHF. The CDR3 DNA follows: TGTGCCAGCAGCCAAGACCTTTCCTCACCCCTCCACTTT.

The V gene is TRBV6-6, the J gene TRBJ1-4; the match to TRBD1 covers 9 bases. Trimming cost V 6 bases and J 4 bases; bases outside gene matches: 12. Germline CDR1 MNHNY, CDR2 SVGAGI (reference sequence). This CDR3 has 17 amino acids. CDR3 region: CASSRIGTGRDNEKLFF. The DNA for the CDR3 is TGTGCCAGCAGCCGAATCGGGACAGGGAGAGATAATGAAAAACTGTTTTTT.

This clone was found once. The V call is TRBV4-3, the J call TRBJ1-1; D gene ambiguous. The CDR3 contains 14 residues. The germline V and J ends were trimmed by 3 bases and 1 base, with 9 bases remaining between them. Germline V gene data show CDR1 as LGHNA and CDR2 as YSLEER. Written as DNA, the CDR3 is TGCGCCAGCAGCCAGCCCCCCGGGAACACTGAAGCTTTCTTT. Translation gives CASSQPPGNTEAFF.

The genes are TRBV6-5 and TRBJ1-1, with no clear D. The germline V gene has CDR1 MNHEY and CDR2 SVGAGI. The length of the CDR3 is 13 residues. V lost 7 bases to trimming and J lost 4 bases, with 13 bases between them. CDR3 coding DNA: TGTGCCAGCACCCGGGGAGGCGGCACTGAAGCTTTCTTT. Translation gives CASTRGGGTEAFF.

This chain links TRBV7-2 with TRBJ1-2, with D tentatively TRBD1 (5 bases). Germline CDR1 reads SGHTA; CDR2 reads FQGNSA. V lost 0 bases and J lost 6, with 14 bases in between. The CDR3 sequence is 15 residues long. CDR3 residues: CASSLAVYQGDGYTF. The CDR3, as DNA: TGTGCCAGCAGCTTAGCGGTATACCAGGGAGATGGCTACACCTTC.

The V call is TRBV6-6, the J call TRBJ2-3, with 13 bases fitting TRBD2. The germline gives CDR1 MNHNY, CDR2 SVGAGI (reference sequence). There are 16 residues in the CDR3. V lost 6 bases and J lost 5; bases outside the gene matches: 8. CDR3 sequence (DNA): TGTGCCAGCAGAAGGACTAGCGGGAGTGGTAAAGATACGCAGTATTTT. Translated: CASRRTSGSGKDTQYF.

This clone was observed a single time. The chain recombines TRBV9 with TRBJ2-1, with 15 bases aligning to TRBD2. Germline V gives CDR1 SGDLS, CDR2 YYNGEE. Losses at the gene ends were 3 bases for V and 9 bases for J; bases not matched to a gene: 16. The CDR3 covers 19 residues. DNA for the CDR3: TGTGCCAGCAGCGGGGGCGGACTAGCGGGAGGGCCTTATCTCGGTGAGCAGTTCTTC. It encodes CASSGGGLAGGPYLGEQFF.

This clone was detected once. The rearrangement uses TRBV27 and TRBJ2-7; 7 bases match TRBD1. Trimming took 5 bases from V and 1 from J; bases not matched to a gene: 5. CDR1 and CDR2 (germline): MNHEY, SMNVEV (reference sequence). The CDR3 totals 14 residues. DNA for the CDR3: TGTGCCAGCAGTCGAAGGGACAGATCCTACGAGCAGTACTTC. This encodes CASSRRDRSYEQYF.

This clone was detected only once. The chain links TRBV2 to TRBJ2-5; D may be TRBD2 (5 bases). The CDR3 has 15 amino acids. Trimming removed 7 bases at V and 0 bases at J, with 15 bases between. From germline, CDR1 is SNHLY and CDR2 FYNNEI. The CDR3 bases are TGTGCCAGCAAGGGAGCTATCGTTTACCAAGAGACCCAGTACTTC. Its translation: CASKGAIVYQETQYF.

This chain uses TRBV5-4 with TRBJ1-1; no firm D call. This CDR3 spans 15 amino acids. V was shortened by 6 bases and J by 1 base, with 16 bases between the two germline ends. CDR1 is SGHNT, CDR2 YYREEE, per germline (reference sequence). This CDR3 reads CASTIASNRNTEAFF. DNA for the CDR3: TGTGCCAGCACCATTGCGTCCAATCGGAACACTGAAGCTTTCTTT. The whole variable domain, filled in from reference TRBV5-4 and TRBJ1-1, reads ETGVTQSPTHLIKTRGQQVTLRCSSQSGHNTVSWYQQALGQGPQFIFQYYREEENGRGNFPPRFSGLQFPNYSSELNVNALELDDSALYLCASTIASNRNTEAFFGQGTRLTVV.

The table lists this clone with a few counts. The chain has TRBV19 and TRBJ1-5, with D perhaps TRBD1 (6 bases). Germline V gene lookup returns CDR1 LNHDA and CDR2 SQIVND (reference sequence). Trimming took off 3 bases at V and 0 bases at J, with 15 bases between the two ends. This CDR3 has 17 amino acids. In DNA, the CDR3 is TGTGCCAGTAGTATCGACAGGATGACACTTAGCAATCAGCCCCAGCATTTT. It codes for CASSIDRMTLSNQPQHF.

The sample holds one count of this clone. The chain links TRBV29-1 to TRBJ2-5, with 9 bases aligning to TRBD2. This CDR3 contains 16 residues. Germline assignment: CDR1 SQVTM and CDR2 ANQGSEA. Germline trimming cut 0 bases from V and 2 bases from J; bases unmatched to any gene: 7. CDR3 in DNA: TGCAGCGTTGAAGACCTCTATAGCGGGAGTCAAGAGACCCAGTACTTC. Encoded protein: CSVEDLYSGSQETQYF.

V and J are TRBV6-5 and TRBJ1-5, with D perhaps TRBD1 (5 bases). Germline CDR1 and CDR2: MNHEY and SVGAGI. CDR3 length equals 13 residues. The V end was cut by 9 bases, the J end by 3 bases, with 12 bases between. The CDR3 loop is CASCWGTNQPQHF. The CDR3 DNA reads TGTGCCAGTTGTTGGGGGACCAATCAGCCCCAGCATTTT.

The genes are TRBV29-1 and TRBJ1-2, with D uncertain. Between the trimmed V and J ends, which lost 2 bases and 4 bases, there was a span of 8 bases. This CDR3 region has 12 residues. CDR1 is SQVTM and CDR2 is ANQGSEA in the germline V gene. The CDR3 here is CSVEPRFYGYTF. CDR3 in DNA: TGCAGCGTTGAACCCCGATTCTATGGCTACACCTTC.

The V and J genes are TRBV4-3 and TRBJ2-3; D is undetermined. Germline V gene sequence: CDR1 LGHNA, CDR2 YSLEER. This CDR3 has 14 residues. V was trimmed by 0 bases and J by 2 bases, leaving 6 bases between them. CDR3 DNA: TGCGCCAGCAGCCAAGACAGGAACACAGATACGCAGTATTTT. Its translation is CASSQDRNTDTQYF.

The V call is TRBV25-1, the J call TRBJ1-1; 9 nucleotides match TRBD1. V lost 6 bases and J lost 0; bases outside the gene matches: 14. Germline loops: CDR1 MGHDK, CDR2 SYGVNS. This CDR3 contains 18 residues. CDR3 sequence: CASSQTGGPAVVNTEAFF. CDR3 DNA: TGTGCCAGCAGCCAAACAGGGGGCCCCGCAGTAGTGAACACTGAAGCTTTCTTT.

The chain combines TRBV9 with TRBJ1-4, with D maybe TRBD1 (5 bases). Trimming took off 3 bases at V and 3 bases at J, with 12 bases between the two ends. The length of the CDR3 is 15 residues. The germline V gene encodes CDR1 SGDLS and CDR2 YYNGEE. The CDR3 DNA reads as TGTGCCAGCAGCGCCACAGGCGGAGCTAATGAAAAACTGTTTTTT. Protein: CASSATGGANEKLFF.

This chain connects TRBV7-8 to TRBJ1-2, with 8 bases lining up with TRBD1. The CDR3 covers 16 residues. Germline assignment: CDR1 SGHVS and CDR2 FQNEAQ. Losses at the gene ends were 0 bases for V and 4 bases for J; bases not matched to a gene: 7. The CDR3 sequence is CASSLAPGGWGYGYTF. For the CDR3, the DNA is TGTGCCAGCAGCTTAGCCCCAGGGGGCTGGGGCTATGGCTACACCTTC.